The next 15 T cell receptor beta chains were all read from a single sample in a study of T cells after yellow fever vaccination. TCRdb re-analysed the 5' RACE reads in MiXCR, keeping a single row per CDR3 protein. The sample contains approximately 330,000 distinct CDR3 sequences, 9.5% to 15% of which appear only once. Specimen: CD4+ T cells sorted from PBMCs, collected 15 days after the yellow fever booster vaccination. Receptors were obtained from a man aged 18-30 years who received the YFV17D yellow fever vaccine.

This sequence joins TRBV4-3 and TRBJ2-6; unclear D gene. Germline lookup yields CDR1 LGHNA and CDR2 YSLEER. This CDR3 contains 14 residues. Between the trimmed V and J ends, which lost 8 bases and 4 bases, there was a span of 12 bases. CDR3 loop: CASGWMVGANVLTF. The CDR3 region has the DNA TGCGCCAGCGGGTGGATGGTGGGGGCCAACGTCCTGACTTTC.

This clonotype was found a few times. The rearrangement links TRBV6-6 to TRBJ1-2; 9 bases align to TRBD1. CDR1 is MNHNY and CDR2 is SVGAGI in the germline V gene (reference sequence). CDR3 length equals 15 residues. J gave up 6 bases and V 3 bases, and 8 bases lay outside the gene matches. The CDR3 spells CASSYQTGTGNGYTF. DNA for the CDR3: TGTGCCAGCAGTTATCAGACCGGGACAGGGAATGGCTACACCTTC.

V usage is TRBV5-1 and J usage is TRBJ1-1, with D possibly TRBD1 on 6 matching bases. The CDR3 is 12 residues long. Trimming cost V 5 bases and J 10 bases, with 15 bases left between them. The V gene's germline CDR1 is SGHRS and CDR2 YFSETQ. CDR3 loop: CASREQEGGAFF. CDR3 sequence (DNA): TGCGCCAGCAGAGAACAGGAAGGGGGAGCTTTCTTT.

V usage is TRBV7-3 and J usage is TRBJ2-1; D is possibly TRBD1 (5 bases). The CDR3 runs 12 residues. Trimming removed 3 bases from V and 6 bases from J, with 6 bases in between. In germline, CDR1 is SGHTA, CDR2 FQGTGA. CDR3 residues: CASSLDTNEQFF. The CDR3 bases are TGTGCCAGCAGCTTGGACACCAATGAGCAGTTCTTC. Looking up the rest from reference TRBV7-3 and TRBJ2-1 gives the full variable domain: GAGVSQTPSNKVTEKGKYVELRCDPISGHTALYWYRQSLGQGPEFLIYFQGTGAADDSGLPNDRFFAVRPEGSVSTLKIQRTERGDSAVYLCASSLDTNEQFFGPGTRLTVL.

The sample holds a few counts of this clonotype. V usage is TRBV5-1 and J usage is TRBJ1-5, with a possible D match to TRBD1 (5 bases). Per the germline V gene, CDR1 is SGHRS and CDR2 is YFSETQ. The V gene lost 5 bases and the J gene lost 4 bases, with 13 bases spanning the gap. This CDR3 contains 14 residues. The CDR3 protein is CASSPGEGNQPQHF. The CDR3 DNA follows: TGCGCCAGCAGTCCGGGGGAGGGGAATCAGCCCCAGCATTTT.

This clonotype was picked up a small number of times. The chain has TRBV28 and TRBJ2-3; D not resolved. The CDR3 contains 12 residues. CDR1 is MDHEN and CDR2 is SYDVKM in the germline V gene. The V gene lost 6 bases and the J gene lost 6 bases, with 10 bases spanning the gap. The CDR3 is CASRWGRDTQYF. DNA for the CDR3: TGTGCCAGCAGATGGGGAAGGGATACGCAGTATTTT.

Regarding this clonotype: A junction boundary mismatches the germline segment, possibly from a read error. V usage is TRBV5-1 and J usage is TRBJ1-2; 8 nucleotides agree with TRBD1. The germline gives CDR1 SGHRS, CDR2 YFSETQ. This CDR3 has 14 residues. CDR3 region: CASTLTGANYGYTF. DNA of the CDR3: TGCGCCAGCACCTTGACAGGGGCTAACTATGGCTACACCTTC. Together with reference TRBV5-1 and TRBJ1-2, the CDR3 gives the full variable domain: KAGVTQTPRYLIKTRGQQVTLSCSPISGHRSVSWYQQTPGQGLQFLFEYFSETQRNKGNFPGRFSGRQFSNSRSEMNVSTLELGDSALYLCASTLTGANYGYTFGSGTRLTVV.

V gene TRBV5-1 combines with J gene TRBJ2-3; D is perhaps TRBD1 (6 bases). V gave up 1 base and J gave up 1 base, with 10 bases separating them. Germline V gives CDR1 SGHRS, CDR2 YFSETQ. This CDR3 spans 15 amino acids. CDR3 in amino acids: CASSLSGAGTDTQYF. For the CDR3, the DNA is TGCGCCAGCAGCTTGTCAGGGGCAGGCACAGATACGCAGTATTTT.

This clonotype turned up a few times. The chain uses TRBV7-9 and TRBJ2-5, with TRBD2 as a possible D gene (6 bases). Germline CDR1 SEHNR, CDR2 FQNEAQ (reference sequence). The length of the CDR3 is 17 residues. Trimming took off 2 bases at V and 1 base at J, with 17 bases between the two ends. CDR3 amino acids: CASSLKFRRGFQETQYF. As DNA, the CDR3 is TGTGCCAGCAGCTTAAAGTTTAGGCGGGGTTTCCAAGAGACCCAGTACTTC.

This clonotype has a handful of counts. The chain is built from TRBV12-3 or TRBV12-4 and TRBJ2-3; D possibly corresponds to TRBD1 (5 bases). The CDR3 is 14 residues long. With 6 bases removed from V and 6 bases from J, the gap between germline ends came to 16 bases. CDR3 nucleotide sequence: TGTGCCAGCAGGGCAAGGGGTAGCCTTGATACGCAGTATTTT. Translation: CASRARGSLDTQYF.

The table lists this clonotype with a few counts. The rearrangement links TRBV4-1 to TRBJ1-2; 7 bases align to TRBD1. The CDR3 extends over 19 amino acids. Germline V CDR1 and CDR2: MGHRA, YSYEKL. Trimming removed 4 bases from V and 4 bases from J; junction bases left unmatched: 21. The CDR3 DNA reads as TGCGCCAGCAGCCGATATCTAGGGGGCAGGACAGGCGAAAGCTATGGCTACACCTTC. Its translation: CASSRYLGGRTGESYGYTF.

This chain links TRBV10-3 with TRBJ2-2; the D gene is possibly TRBD1 (5 bases). Germline-derived CDR1 and CDR2 are ENHRY and SYGVKD. V dropped 11 bases and J dropped 0 bases, with 13 bases sitting between them. This CDR3 is built from 14 residues. For the CDR3, the DNA is TGTGCCGCCGGACAATTGACGAACACCGGGGAGCTGTTTTTT. Translation gives CAAGQLTNTGELFF.

This clonotype was picked up a small number of times. The V gene is TRBV30, the J gene TRBJ2-1, with TRBD2 matching over 9 bases. CDR1 is GTSNPN and CDR2 is SVGIG in the germline V gene (reference sequence). Trimming took 7 bases from V and 0 from J; bases not matched to a gene: 10. The CDR3 length is 16 residues. CDR3 coding DNA: TGTGCCTCCTCAACTAGCGGGTACAGCTCCTACAATGAGCAGTTCTTC. This gives the protein CASSTSGYSSYNEQFF.

The sample holds a few counts of this clonotype. V and J are TRBV7-2 and TRBJ2-5; the D gene could be TRBD1 or TRBD2 (5 bases each). In germline, CDR1 is SGHTA, CDR2 FQGNSA. V lost 5 bases and J 5 bases, leaving 12 bases between the germline ends. There are 13 residues in the CDR3. The CDR3 here is CASSPKWGETQYF. The CDR3 DNA reads TGTGCCAGCAGCCCCAAATGGGGGGAGACCCAGTACTTC.

The chain recombines TRBV28 with TRBJ1-2; possible D gene TRBD1, 6 bases. This CDR3 is 16 amino acids long. CDR1 MDHEN and CDR2 SYDVKM come from the germline V gene. V lost 5 bases, J lost 0 bases, and 16 bases lay in between. Here the CDR3 reads CASSTVGQASNYGYTF. CDR3 coding DNA: TGTGCCAGCAGTACCGTGGGACAAGCTTCTAACTATGGCTACACCTTC.